A single sample is the source of the 25 T cell receptor beta chains below, sequenced in a study of blood T cell repertoires in COVID-19. Sequenced by immunoSEQ multiplex PCR; TCRdb stores in-frame clones only, minus some. The profile shows 200,000 to 250,000 clones, 65% to 90% of them singletons. Sequenced: peripheral blood. The receptors here all came from a man aged 45-65 years with acute or convalescent COVID-19.

The chain links TRBV12-3 or TRBV12-4 to TRBJ1-1; possible D gene TRBD1, 5 bases. The CDR3 extends over 12 amino acids. With 1 base removed from V and 8 bases from J, the gap between germline ends came to 8 bases. The chain's CDR3 is CASSLERGEAFF. CDR3 nucleotides: TGTGCCAGCAGTTTAGAACGGGGGGAAGCTTTCTTT.

This clone was found a few times. The chain recombines TRBV5-4 with TRBJ2-5, with D hard to call. The CDR3 covers 11 residues. Germline assignment: CDR1 SGHNT and CDR2 YYREEE (reference sequence). Trimming took off 4 bases at V and 1 base at J, with 2 bases between the two ends. CDR3 region: CASSLQETQYF. CDR3 in DNA: TGTGCCAGCAGCCTCCAAGAGACCCAGTACTTC. Together with reference TRBV5-4 and TRBJ2-5, the CDR3 gives the full variable domain: ETGVTQSPTHLIKTRGQQVTLRCSSQSGHNTVSWYQQALGQGPQFIFQYYREEENGRGNFPPRFSGLQFPNYSSELNVNALELDDSALYLCASSLQETQYFGPGTRLLVL.

This clone was picked up one time. This chain links TRBV11-2 with TRBJ1-6; D is possibly TRBD1 (5 bases). V lost 1 base, J lost 5 bases, and 9 bases lay in between. Germline assignment: CDR1 SGHAT and CDR2 FQNNGV. The CDR3 length is 15 residues. CDR3: CASSLGVGDNSPLHF. CDR3 nucleotide sequence: TGTGCCAGCAGCTTAGGTGTAGGGGATAATTCACCCCTCCACTTT.

This sequence joins TRBV5-8 and TRBJ1-5; D gene unclear. Between the trimmed V and J ends, which lost 2 bases and 4 bases, there was a span of 7 bases. CDR3 size: 13 residues. The germline V gene encodes CDR1 SGHTS and CDR2 YDEGEE. The CDR3 coding sequence is TGTGCCAGCAGCTTAGATCGGAATCAGCCCCAGCATTTT. Encoded protein: CASSLDRNQPQHF.

This rearrangement joins TRBV7-2 to TRBJ2-5; D perhaps matches TRBD2 (7 bases). The CDR3 spans 17 residues. CDR1 and CDR2 (germline): SGHTA, FQGNSA. The ends were cut back, 8 bases at V and 0 bases at J, with 22 bases in the middle. The CDR3 is CASGPMGGGAYQETQYF. The CDR3 region has the DNA TGTGCCAGCGGTCCCATGGGGGGGGGCGCGTACCAAGAGACCCAGTACTTC.

The CDR3 coding sequence is TGTGCCAGCATCGGGACTAGCGGGGGGTCCCAGTATTTT. This encodes CASIGTSGGSQYF. V usage is TRBV6-6 and J usage is TRBJ2-3; TRBD2 aligns across 15 bases. V lost 7 bases, J lost 12 bases, and 5 bases stayed unmatched. Germline assignment: CDR1 MNHNY and CDR2 SVGAGI (reference sequence). The CDR3 consists of 13 residues.

The chain joins TRBV29-1 to TRBJ1-2; a weak D match, TRBD1 (5 bases). V lost 6 bases to trimming and J lost 1 base, with 15 bases between them. The CDR3 loop spans 14 amino acids. Germline loops: CDR1 SQVTM, CDR2 ANQGSEA. The CDR3 DNA follows: TGCAGCGTGACCAGGGCCGGATTTAACTATGGCTACACCTTC. As protein: CSVTRAGFNYGYTF. The variable domain in full, completed from reference TRBV29-1 and TRBJ1-2, reads SAVISQKPSRDICQRGTSLTIQCQVDSQVTMMFWYRQQPGQSLTLIATANQGSEATYESGFVIDKFPISRPNLTFSTLTVSNMSPEDSSIYLCSVTRAGFNYGYTFGSGTRLTVV.

This rearrangement joins TRBV7-6 to TRBJ1-4; D is unclear. This CDR3 region has 15 residues. Germline V gene data show CDR1 as SGHVS and CDR2 as FNYEAQ. V was trimmed by 5 bases and J by 6 bases, leaving 16 bases between them. This CDR3 reads CASSLRSPPDEKLFF. The CDR3 DNA reads TGTGCCAGCAGCCTTCGATCACCCCCGGATGAAAAACTGTTTTTT.

The J gene is TRBJ2-3, the V gene TRBV25-1; 9 bases agree with TRBD1. The germline V gene has CDR1 MGHDK and CDR2 SYGVNS. The CDR3 has 15 amino acids. Trimming took 6 bases from V and 3 from J; bases not matched to a gene: 7. The CDR3 sequence: CASSLGTGMTDTQYF. As DNA, the CDR3 is TGTGCCAGCAGCCTCGGGACAGGGATGACAGATACGCAGTATTTT.

V is TRBV15 and J is TRBJ2-6; 8 bases fit TRBD1. V trimming: 0 bases; J trimming: 0 bases; junction bases outside the gene matches: 1. CDR1 LNHNV and CDR2 YYDKDF come from the germline V gene (reference sequence). The length of the CDR3 is 17 residues. CDR3: CATSRETGGSGANVLTF. In DNA, the CDR3 is TGTGCCACCAGCAGAGAAACAGGGGGCTCTGGGGCCAACGTCCTGACTTTC.

CDR3 region: CASGLAGGTTEAFF. The CDR3 bases are TGTGCTAGTGGTTTGGCGGGGGGGACCACTGAAGCTTTCTTT. The chain recombines TRBV12-5 with TRBJ1-1; D is perhaps TRBD1 (5 bases). The CDR3 length is 14 residues. Germline values: CDR1 LGHNT, CDR2 FRNRAP. Trimming removed 1 base from V and 4 bases from J, with 10 bases in between.

V and J are TRBV5-3 and TRBJ2-7, with TRBD1 matching over 7 bases. TRBV5-3 is recorded as an ORF, its role being uncertain. The ends lost 1 base at V and 5 bases at J; junction bases unmatched: 9. The CDR3 extends over 15 amino acids. The CDR3 is CARSLFTGALNEQYF. The CDR3, as DNA: TGTGCCAGAAGCTTGTTTACAGGGGCGTTAAACGAGCAGTACTTC.

The CDR3 loop reads CASSPGHNNSPLHF. CDR3 sequence (DNA): TGCGCCAGCAGTCCGGGACACAATAATTCACCCCTCCACTTT. V gene TRBV5-1 combines with J gene TRBJ1-6; perhaps TRBD1 as D (6 bases). This CDR3 has 14 amino acids. Looked up from germline, CDR1 is SGHRS and CDR2 is YFSETQ. V shed 5 bases and J shed 5 bases, with 11 bases lying between them.

The J gene is TRBJ1-1, the V gene TRBV18, with TRBD1 matching over 10 bases. Trimming took 3 bases from V and 5 from J; bases not matched to a gene: 9. Germline CDR1 is KGHSH and CDR2 is LQKENI. The CDR3 sequence is 16 residues long. The CDR3: CASSPDRGRWETEAFF. CDR3 nucleotide sequence: TGTGCCAGCTCACCTGACAGGGGGCGATGGGAAACTGAAGCTTTCTTT.

J is TRBJ1-6 and V is TRBV4-1; tentatively, D is TRBD1 (6 bases). CDR1 and CDR2 from the germline V gene are MGHRA and YSYEKL. Trimming took off 5 bases at V and 7 bases at J, with 21 bases between the two ends. The CDR3 sequence is 17 residues long. For the CDR3, the DNA is TGCGCCAGCAGCTTCGGTCGGGGGGCGCTTTTCAATTCACCCCTCCACTTT. As protein: CASSFGRGALFNSPLHF.

The rearrangement links TRBV4-1 to TRBJ1-2, with TRBD1 matching over 12 bases. J lost 4 bases, V lost 0 bases, and 9 bases had no gene match. The germline gives CDR1 MGHRA, CDR2 YSYEKL. The CDR3 runs 18 residues. The CDR3 here is CASSQDAGTGGSIYGYTF. CDR3 nucleotide sequence: TGCGCCAGCAGCCAAGATGCCGGGACAGGGGGCTCTATCTATGGCTACACCTTC.

The chain carries TRBV27 and TRBJ2-2; TRBD2 might be the D (7 bases). Trimming removed 2 bases at V and 7 bases at J, with 23 bases between. Germline V gene data show CDR1 as MNHEY and CDR2 as SMNVEV (reference sequence). The CDR3 totals 18 residues. This chain's CDR3 is CASSLGNRGARFGGELFF. DNA for the CDR3: TGTGCCAGCAGTTTAGGGAATCGGGGGGCCCGGTTCGGCGGGGAGCTGTTTTTT.

CDR3 protein: CASSQGIGYTF. In DNA, the CDR3 is TGTGCCAGTTCTCAGGGGATTGGCTACACCTTC. The rearrangement links TRBV2 to TRBJ1-2, with D possibly being TRBD1 (6 bases). V was cut by 9 bases and J by 7 bases, with 12 bases left in between. Germline V CDR1 and CDR2: SNHLY, FYNNEI. The CDR3 is made up of 11 amino acids.

This clone was seen once. The genes are TRBV7-6 and TRBJ1-2; 7 nucleotides line up with TRBD1. With V trimmed by 5 bases and J by 4 bases, 4 bases remained unmatched. This CDR3 contains 13 residues. Per the germline V gene, CDR1 is SGHVS and CDR2 is FNYEAQ. CDR3 protein: CASSPTGPYGYTF. Here the CDR3 DNA reads TGTGCCAGCAGCCCGACAGGGCCCTATGGCTACACCTTC.

This rearrangement joins TRBV24-1 to TRBJ1-2; D is unresolved. The CDR3 is 14 residues long. CDR1 and CDR2 from the germline V gene are KGHDR and SFDVKD. The V end lost 3 bases, the J end lost 5 bases, and 12 bases lay between the germline ends. Here the CDR3 reads CATSDPGRTYGYTF. CDR3 in DNA: TGTGCCACCAGTGATCCCGGGAGAACGTATGGCTACACCTTC.

The chain uses TRBV27 and TRBJ2-5; D is perhaps TRBD1 (6 bases). V lost 6 bases, J lost 4 bases, and 21 bases lay in between. The CDR3 has 16 residues. The germline V gene encodes CDR1 MNHEY and CDR2 SMNVEV (reference sequence). The CDR3 sequence is CASSPRRMQGIETQYF. CDR3 in DNA: TGTGCCAGCAGCCCACGCCGGATGCAGGGGATAGAGACCCAGTACTTC.

This clone was detected a few times. V and J are TRBV20-1 and TRBJ1-1; no clear D gene. CDR3 length equals 11 residues. Per germline, CDR1 DFQATT and CDR2 SNEGSKA (reference sequence). Trimming pared 5 bases from V and 5 bases from J, leaving 9 bases between. In DNA form, the CDR3 reads TGCAGTGCTGGCCCGGAGACTGAAGCTTTCTTT. It encodes CSAGPETEAFF.

This chain's CDR3 is CASGLLSQGAGYNEQFF. In DNA, the CDR3 is TGTGCTAGTGGTTTGCTCTCACAGGGGGCAGGATACAATGAGCAGTTCTTC. V is TRBV12-5 and J is TRBJ2-1; 9 nucleotides align to TRBD1. CDR1 and CDR2 (germline): LGHNT, FRNRAP. CDR3 length: 17 amino acids. The trim removed 2 bases at V and 4 bases at J, leaving 9 bases unmatched.

This clone was recorded once. The genes are TRBV5-1 and TRBJ1-1; the D gene is possibly TRBD1 (5 bases). There are 16 residues in the CDR3. The germline gives CDR1 SGHRS, CDR2 YFSETQ. V was trimmed by 0 bases and J by 5 bases, leaving 17 bases between them. The CDR3 here is CASSLGGPGPRTEAFF. Written as DNA, the CDR3 is TGCGCCAGCAGCTTGGGGGGCCCCGGGCCGAGGACTGAAGCTTTCTTT.

This chain joins TRBV5-4 and TRBJ1-2; D possibly corresponds to TRBD1 (5 bases). Looked up from germline, CDR1 is SGHNT and CDR2 is YYREEE (reference sequence). This CDR3 region has 13 residues. Trimming shortened V by 4 bases and J by 3 bases, and 10 bases separated the two germline ends. The CDR3 sequence is CASSLRGDYGYTF. In DNA, the CDR3 is TGTGCCAGCAGCCTACGGGGGGACTATGGCTACACCTTC.